The T cell receptor (beta chain) described here comes from a study of patients and donors after allogeneic stem cell transplantation. Using its own MiXCR run on the RT-PCR reads, TCRdb lists one record per CDR3 protein. The data show 400,000 to 500,000 distinct CDR3 sequences, 16% seen once. Germline trimming cut 3 bases from V and 1 base from J; bases unmatched to any gene: 5. The CDR3 loop spans 18 amino acids. Germline-derived CDR1 and CDR2 are SGHNT and YYREEE (reference sequence). V and J are TRBV5-4 and TRBJ2-1; TRBD2 matches at 15 bases. The sample was blood, either unsorted or a sorted T cell fraction (not recorded which). The clonotype originates from a human donor who was either an allogeneic HSCT recipient or a stem cell or donor lymphocyte infusion donor (not recorded which). It is not recorded whose cells these are; they may come from a transplant donor. The CDR3 region has the DNA TGTGCCAGCAGCTCCGGGACTAGCGGGAGGAAGTCCTACAATGAGCAGTTCTTC. Residues: CASSSGTSGRKSYNEQFF. Filled out from reference TRBV5-4 and TRBJ2-1, the complete variable domain reads ETGVTQSPTHLIKTRGQQVTLRCSSQSGHNTVSWYQQALGQGPQFIFQYYREEENGRGNFPPRFSGLQFPNYSSELNVNALELDDSALYLCASSSGTSGRKSYNEQFFGPGTRLTVL.